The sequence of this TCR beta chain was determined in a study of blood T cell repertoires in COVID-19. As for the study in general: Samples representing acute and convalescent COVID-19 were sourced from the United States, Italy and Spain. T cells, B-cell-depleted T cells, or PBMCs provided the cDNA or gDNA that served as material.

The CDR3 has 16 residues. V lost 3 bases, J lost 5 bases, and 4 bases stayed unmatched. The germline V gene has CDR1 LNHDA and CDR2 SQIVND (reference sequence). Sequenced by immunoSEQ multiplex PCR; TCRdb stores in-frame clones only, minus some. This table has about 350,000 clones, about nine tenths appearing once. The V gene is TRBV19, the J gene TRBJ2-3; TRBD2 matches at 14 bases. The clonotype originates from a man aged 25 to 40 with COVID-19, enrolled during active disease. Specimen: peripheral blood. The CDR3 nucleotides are TGTGCCAGTAGTATGAGGGGGACTAGCGGGAGAGATACGCAGTATTTT. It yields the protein CASSMRGTSGRDTQYF.